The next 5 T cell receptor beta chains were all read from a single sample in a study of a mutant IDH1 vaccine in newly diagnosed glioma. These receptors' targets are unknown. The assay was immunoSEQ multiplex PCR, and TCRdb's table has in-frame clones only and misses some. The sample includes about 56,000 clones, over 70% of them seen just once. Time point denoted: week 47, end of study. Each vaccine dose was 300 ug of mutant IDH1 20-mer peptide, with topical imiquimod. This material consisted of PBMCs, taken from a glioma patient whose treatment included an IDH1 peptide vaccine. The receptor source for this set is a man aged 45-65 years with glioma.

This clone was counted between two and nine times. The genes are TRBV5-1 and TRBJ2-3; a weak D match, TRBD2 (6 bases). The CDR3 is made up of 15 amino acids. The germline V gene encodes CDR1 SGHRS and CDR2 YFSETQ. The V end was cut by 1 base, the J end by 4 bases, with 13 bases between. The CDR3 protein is CASSLIWASADTQYF. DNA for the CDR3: TGCGCCAGCAGCTTGATTTGGGCTAGCGCAGATACGCAGTATTTT. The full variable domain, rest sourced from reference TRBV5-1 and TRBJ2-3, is KAGVTQTPRYLIKTRGQQVTLSCSPISGHRSVSWYQQTPGQGLQFLFEYFSETQRNKGNFPGRFSGRQFSNSRSEMNVSTLELGDSALYLCASSLIWASADTQYFGPGTRLTVL.

CDR3 sequence reads: CASSQDMSPPVAQYF. The CDR3 nucleotides are TGCGCCAGCAGCCAAGATATGTCGCCGCCCGTGGCCCAGTACTTC. This chain links TRBV4-1 with TRBJ2-5; D remains unclear. Per germline, CDR1 MGHRA and CDR2 YSYEKL. V was clipped by 0 bases and J by 9 bases, with 17 bases between them. This CDR3 region has 15 residues.

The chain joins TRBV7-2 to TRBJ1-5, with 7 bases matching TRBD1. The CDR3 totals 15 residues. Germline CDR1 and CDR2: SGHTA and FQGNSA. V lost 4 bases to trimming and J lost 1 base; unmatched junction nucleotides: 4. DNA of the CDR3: TGTGCCAGCAGCTCGACAGGGAAGAGCAATCAGCCCCAGCATTTT. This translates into CASSSTGKSNQPQHF.

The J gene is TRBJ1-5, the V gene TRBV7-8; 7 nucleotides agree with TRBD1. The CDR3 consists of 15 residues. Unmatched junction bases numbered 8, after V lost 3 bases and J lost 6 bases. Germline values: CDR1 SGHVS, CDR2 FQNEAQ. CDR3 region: CASSFTLKGAQPQHF. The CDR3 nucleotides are TGTGCCAGCAGCTTTACCCTCAAGGGGGCTCAGCCCCAGCATTTT. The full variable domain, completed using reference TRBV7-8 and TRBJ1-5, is GAGVSQSPRYKVAKRGQDVALRCDPISGHVSLFWYQQALGQGPEFLTYFQNEAQLDKSGLPSDRFFAERPEGSVSTLKIQRTQQEDSAVYLCASSFTLKGAQPQHFGDGTRLSIL.

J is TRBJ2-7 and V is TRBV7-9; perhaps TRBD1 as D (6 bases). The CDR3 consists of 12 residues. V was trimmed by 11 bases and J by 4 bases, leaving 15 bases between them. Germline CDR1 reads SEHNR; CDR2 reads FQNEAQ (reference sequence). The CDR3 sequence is CAAEDSSYEQYF. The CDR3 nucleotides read TGTGCCGCGGAGGACAGTTCGTACGAGCAGTACTTC.